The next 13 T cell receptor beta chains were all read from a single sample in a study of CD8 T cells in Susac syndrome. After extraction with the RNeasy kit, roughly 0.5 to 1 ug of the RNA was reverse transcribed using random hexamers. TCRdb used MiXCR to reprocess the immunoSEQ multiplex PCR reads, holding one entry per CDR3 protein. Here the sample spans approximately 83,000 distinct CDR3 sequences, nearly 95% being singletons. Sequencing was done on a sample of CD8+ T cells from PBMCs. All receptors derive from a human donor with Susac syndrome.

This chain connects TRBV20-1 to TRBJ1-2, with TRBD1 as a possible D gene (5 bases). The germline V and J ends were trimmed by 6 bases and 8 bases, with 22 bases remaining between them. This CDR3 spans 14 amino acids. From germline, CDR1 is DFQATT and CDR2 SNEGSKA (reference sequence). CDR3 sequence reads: CSASGRDLSRGYTF. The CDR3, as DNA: TGCAGTGCCAGCGGCCGGGACCTCAGTAGGGGCTACACCTTC.

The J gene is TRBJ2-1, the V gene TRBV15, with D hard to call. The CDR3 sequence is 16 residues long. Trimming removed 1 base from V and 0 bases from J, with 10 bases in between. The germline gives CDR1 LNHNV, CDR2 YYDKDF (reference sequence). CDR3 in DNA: TGTGCCACCAGCAGAGTAAGGGTTAGCTCCTACAATGAGCAGTTCTTC. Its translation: CATSRVRVSSYNEQFF.

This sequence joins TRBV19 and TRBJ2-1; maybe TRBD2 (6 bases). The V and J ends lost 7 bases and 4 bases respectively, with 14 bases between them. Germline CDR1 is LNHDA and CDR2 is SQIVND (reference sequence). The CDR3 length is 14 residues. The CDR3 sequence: CASNPGRGYNEQFF. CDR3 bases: TGTGCCAGTAACCCCGGGCGGGGATACAATGAGCAGTTCTTC.

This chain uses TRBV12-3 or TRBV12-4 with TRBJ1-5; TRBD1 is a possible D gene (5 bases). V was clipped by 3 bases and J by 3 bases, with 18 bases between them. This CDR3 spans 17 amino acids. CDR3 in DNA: TGTGCCAGCAGTTTTGGGGCAGGTGGGGCTCTCAATCAGCCCCAGCATTTT. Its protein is CASSFGAGGALNQPQHF.

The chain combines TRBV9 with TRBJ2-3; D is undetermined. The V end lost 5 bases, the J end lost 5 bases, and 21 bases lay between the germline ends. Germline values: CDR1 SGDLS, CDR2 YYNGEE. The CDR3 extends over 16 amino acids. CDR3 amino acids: CASSRLPETEVDTQYF. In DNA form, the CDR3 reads TGTGCCAGCAGTCGTCTGCCCGAGACTGAGGTAGATACGCAGTATTTT.

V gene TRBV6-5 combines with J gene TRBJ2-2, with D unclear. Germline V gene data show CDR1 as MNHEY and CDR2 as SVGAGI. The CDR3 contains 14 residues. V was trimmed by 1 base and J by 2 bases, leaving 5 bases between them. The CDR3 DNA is TGTGCCAGCAGTTACTACTCAAACACCGGGGAGCTGTTTTTT. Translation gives CASSYYSNTGELFF.

The CDR3 nucleotides read TGTGCCAGCAGCTTCGGACTAGCGGGGGGCCCTAGCCAAGAGACCCAGTACTTC. Protein product: CASSFGLAGGPSQETQYF. The chain joins TRBV5-6 to TRBJ2-5; TRBD2 agrees at 14 bases. CDR3 size: 18 residues. Germline V gene data show CDR1 as SGHDT and CDR2 as YYEEEE. The J segment lost 1 base and the V segment lost 2 bases, leaving 7 bases of the junction unmatched. Full variable domain (missing parts from reference TRBV5-6 and TRBJ2-5): DAGVTQSPTHLIKTRGQQVTLRCSPKSGHDTVSWYQQALGQGPQFIFQYYEEEERQRGNFPDRFSGHQFPNYSSELNVNALLLGDSALYLCASSFGLAGGPSQETQYFGPGTRLLVL.

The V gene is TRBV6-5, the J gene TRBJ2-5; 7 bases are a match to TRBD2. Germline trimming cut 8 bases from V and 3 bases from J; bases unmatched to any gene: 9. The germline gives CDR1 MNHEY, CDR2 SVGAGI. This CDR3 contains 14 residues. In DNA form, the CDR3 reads TGTGCCAGCCTGGGGAGGGACGGGGAAGAGACCCAGTACTTC. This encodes CASLGRDGEETQYF.

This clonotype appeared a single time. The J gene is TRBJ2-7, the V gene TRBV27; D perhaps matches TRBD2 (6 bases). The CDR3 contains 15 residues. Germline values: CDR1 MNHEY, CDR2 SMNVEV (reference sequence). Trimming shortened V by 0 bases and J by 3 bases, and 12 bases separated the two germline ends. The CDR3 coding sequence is TGTGCCAGCAGTTTATCCGGGGGACTCTACTACGAGCAGTACTTC. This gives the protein CASSLSGGLYYEQYF.

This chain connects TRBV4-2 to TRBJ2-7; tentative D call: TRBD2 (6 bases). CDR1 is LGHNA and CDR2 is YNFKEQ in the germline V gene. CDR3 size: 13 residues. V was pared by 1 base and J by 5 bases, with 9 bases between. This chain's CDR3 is CASSQGSSDEQYF. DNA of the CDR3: TGTGCCAGCAGCCAAGGCTCTAGCGACGAGCAGTACTTC.

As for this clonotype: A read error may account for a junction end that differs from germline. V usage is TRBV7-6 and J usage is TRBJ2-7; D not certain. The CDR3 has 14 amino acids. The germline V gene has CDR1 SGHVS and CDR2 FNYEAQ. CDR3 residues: CASRLAFPAYEQYF. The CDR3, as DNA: TGTGCCAGCAGATTAGCCTTCCCAGCCTACGAGCAGTACTTC.

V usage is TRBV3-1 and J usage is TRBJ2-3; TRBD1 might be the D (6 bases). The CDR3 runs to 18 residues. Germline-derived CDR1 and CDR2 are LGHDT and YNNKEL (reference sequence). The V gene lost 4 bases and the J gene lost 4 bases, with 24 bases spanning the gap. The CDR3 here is CASSPMRGTPDGADTQYF. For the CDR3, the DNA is TGTGCCAGCAGCCCAATGAGGGGGACCCCTGATGGGGCAGATACGCAGTATTTT.

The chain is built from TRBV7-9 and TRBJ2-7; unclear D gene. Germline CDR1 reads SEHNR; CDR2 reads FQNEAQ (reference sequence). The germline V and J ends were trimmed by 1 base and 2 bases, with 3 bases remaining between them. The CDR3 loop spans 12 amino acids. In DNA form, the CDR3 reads TGTGCCAGCAGCTTAGGTACCTACGAGCAGTACTTC. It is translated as CASSLGTYEQYF. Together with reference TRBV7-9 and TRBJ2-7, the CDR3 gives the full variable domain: DTGVSQNPRHKITKRGQNVTFRCDPISEHNRLYWYRQTLGQGPEFLTYFQNEAQLEKSRLLSDRFSAERPKGSFSTLEIQRTEQGDSAMYLCASSLGTYEQYFGPGTRLTVT.